The rows below give T cell receptor beta chains drawn from one sample of a study of technical replicates of blood from a few donors. Sequencing used immunoSEQ multiplex PCR; TCRdb keeps in-frame clones, though not all of them. The sample has about 85,000 clones, about 94% seen once; the top ten hold roughly 0.38%. The sequencing input was T cells isolated from PBMCs. These receptor sequences come from a human donor in good health. Each CDR3 is given with its conserved first and last residue. The order of the fields is D gene, J gene, clone size, V gene, CDR3 protein, CDR3 DNA. The D gene is left open where the match is weak. The size of a clone is reported for some rows only, either as once, few or many, or as a class for expanded clones.

>TRBD1|TRBJ1-1|once|TRBV7-9
CASSRGQGVNTEAFF
TGTGCCAGCAGCCGGGGACAGGGAGTGAACACTGAAGCTTTCTTT
>TRBD1|TRBJ1-5|-|TRBV7-2
CASSVRTGTYQPQHF
TGTGCCAGCAGCGTAAGGACAGGTACTTATCAGCCCCAGCATTTT
>TRBD2|TRBJ2-2|once|TRBV27
CASTLGTSGIVGELFF
TGTGCCAGCACCCTGGGGACTAGCGGGATTGTCGGGGAGCTGTTTTTT
>-|TRBJ2-1|-|TRBV28
CASSFETTGPSQFF
TGTGCCAGCAGTTTCGAAACTACAGGGCCCTCGCAGTTCTTC
>TRBD1|TRBJ1-1|-|TRBV19
CASSTRQGNTEAFF
TGTGCCAGTAGTACTCGACAGGGAAACACTGAAGCTTTCTTT
>-|TRBJ2-3|-|TRBV5-6
CASSLSHQGHDTQYF
TGTGCCAGCAGCCTTTCCCACCAGGGACACGATACGCAGTATTTT
>-|TRBJ1-1|-|TRBV9
CASSVGRNTEAFF
TGTGCCAGCAGCGTAGGCAGGAACACTGAAGCTTTCTTT
>TRBD2|TRBJ2-7|-|TRBV6-5
CASSYGLAAYEQYF
TGTGCCAGCAGTTACGGACTAGCGGCCTACGAGCAGTACTTC
>-|TRBJ2-3|-|TRBV5-1
CASSSVTSTDTQYF
TGCGCCAGTAGTAGCGTTACTAGCACAGATACGCAGTATTTT
>-|TRBJ2-7|-|TRBV13
CASSFSGLGEQYF
TGTGCCAGCAGCTTTTCAGGGTTAGGGGAGCAGTACTTC
>-|TRBJ1-1|few|TRBV4-2
CASSQGSVLNTEAFF
TGTGCCAGCAGCCAAGGGTCAGTTCTGAACACTGAAGCTTTCTTT